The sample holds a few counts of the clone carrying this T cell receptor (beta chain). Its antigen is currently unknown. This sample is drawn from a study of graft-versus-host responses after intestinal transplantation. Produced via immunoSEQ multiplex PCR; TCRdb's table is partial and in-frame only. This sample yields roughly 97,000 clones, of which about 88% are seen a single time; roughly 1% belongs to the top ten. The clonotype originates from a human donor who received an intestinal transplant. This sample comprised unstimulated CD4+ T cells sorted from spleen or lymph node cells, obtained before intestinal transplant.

CDR3 in DNA: TGTGCCATCAAGGTACACGCGAACACCGGGGAGCTGTTTTTT. Translating it yields CAIKVHANTGELFF. V usage is TRBV10-3 and J usage is TRBJ2-2; no clear D gene. V lost 7 bases to trimming and J lost 0 bases, with 9 bases between them. From germline, CDR1 is ENHRY and CDR2 SYGVKD. CDR3 size: 14 residues.